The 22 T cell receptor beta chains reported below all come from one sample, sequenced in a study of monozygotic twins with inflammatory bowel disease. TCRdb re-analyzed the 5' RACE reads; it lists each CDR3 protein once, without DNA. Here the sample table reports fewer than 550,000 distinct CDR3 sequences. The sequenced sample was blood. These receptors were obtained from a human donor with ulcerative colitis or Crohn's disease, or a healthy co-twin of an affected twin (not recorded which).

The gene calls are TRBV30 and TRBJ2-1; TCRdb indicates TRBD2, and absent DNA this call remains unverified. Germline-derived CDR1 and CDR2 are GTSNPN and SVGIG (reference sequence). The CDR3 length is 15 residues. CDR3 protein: CAWRGTSGTYNEQFF.

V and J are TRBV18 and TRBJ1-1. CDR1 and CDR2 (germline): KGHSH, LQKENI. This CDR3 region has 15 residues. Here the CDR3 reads CASSPPGRMNTEAFF.

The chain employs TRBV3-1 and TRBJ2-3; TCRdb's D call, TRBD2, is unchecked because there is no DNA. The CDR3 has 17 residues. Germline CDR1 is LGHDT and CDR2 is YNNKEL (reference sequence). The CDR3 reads CASSQGTSGSRADTQYF.

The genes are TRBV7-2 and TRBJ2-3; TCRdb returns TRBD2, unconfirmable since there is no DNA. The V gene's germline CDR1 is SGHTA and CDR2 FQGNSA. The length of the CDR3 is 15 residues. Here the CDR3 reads CASSSLAGGADTQYF.

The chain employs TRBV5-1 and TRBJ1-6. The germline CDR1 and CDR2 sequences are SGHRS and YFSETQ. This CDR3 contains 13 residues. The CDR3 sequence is CASSRNGDSPLHF.

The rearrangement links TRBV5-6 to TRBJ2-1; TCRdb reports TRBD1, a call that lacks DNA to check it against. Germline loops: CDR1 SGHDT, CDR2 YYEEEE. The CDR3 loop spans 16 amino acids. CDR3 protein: CASSLGSGAGNNEQFF.

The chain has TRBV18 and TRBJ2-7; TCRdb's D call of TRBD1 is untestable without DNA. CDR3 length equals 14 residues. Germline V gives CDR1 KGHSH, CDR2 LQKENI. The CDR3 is CASSPRTELYEQYF. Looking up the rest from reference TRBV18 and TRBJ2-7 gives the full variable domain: NAGVMQNPRHLVRRRGQEARLRCSPMKGHSHVYWYRQLPEEGLKFMVYLQKENIIDESGMPKERFSAEFPKEGPSILRIQQVVRGDSAAYFCASSPRTELYEQYFGPGTRLTVT.

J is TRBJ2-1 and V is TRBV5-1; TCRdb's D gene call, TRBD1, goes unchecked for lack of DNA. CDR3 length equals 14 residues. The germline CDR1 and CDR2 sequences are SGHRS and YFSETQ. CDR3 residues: CASTPGATYNEQFF.

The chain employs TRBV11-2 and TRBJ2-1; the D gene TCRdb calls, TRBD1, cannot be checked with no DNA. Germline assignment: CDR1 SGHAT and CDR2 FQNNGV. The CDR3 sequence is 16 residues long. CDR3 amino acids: CASSLDIGSRGDEQFF.

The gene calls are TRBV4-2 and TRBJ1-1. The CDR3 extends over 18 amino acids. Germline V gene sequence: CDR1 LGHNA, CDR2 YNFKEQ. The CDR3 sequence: CASSRTLVQGPMNTEAFF.

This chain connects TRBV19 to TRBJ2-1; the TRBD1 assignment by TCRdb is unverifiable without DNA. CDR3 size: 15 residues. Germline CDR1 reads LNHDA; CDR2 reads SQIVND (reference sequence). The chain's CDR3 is CASSTKGGMLYEQFF.

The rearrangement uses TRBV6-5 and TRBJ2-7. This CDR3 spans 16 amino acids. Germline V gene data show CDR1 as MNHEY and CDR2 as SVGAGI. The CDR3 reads CASSLLDGGIPYEQYF.

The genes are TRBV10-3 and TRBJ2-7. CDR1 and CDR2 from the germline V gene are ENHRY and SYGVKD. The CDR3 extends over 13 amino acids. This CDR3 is CAISNSGSYEQYF.

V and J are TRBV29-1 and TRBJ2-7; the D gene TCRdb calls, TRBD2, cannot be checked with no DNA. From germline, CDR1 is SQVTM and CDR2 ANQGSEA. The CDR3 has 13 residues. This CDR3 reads CSVVAGTPYEQYF.

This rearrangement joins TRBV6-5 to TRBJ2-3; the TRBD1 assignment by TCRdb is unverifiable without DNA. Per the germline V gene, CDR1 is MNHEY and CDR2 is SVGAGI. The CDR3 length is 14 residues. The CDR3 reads CASSWDSGTDTQYF.

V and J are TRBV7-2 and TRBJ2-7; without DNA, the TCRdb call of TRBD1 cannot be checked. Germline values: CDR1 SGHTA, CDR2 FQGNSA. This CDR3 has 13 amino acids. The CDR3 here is CASSLVRESEQYF.

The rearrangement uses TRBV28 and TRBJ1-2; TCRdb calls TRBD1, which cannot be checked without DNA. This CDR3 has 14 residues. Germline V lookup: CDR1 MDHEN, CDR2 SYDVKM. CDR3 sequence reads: CASRGAGASYGYTF.

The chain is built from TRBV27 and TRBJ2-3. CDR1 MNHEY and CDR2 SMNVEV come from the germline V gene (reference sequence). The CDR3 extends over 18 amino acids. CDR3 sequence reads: CASSFEGLGLLSTDTQYF.

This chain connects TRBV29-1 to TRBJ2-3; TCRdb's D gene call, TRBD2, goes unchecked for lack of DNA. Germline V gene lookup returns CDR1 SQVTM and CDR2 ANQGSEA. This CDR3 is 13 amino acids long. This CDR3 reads CSVGSGRGDTQYF.

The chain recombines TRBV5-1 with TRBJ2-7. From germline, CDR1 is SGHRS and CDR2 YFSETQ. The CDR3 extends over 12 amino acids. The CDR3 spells CASSFDSGEQYF.

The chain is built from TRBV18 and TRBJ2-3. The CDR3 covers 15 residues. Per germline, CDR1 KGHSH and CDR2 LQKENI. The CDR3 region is CASSPPRISTDTQYF. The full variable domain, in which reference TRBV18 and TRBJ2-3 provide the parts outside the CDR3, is NAGVMQNPRHLVRRRGQEARLRCSPMKGHSHVYWYRQLPEEGLKFMVYLQKENIIDESGMPKERFSAEFPKEGPSILRIQQVVRGDSAAYFCASSPPRISTDTQYFGPGTRLTVL.

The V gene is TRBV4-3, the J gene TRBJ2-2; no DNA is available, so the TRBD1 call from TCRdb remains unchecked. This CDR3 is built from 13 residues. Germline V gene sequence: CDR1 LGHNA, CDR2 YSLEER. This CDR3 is CASTNLGGGELFF.